This T cell receptor (beta chain) was obtained from a study of early T cells in non-severe SARS-CoV-2 infection (dated by TCRdb to the early 2020s). As for the study more broadly: Bulk RNA from unsorted whole blood was used for TCR sequencing, so alpha and beta chains could not be paired.

Worth noting for this clonotype: Its antigen is currently not known. No base-level quality is on record; no much larger clone is a single base apart.

The CDR1 and CDR2 encoded by the germline V gene (reference sequence) are MNHNY and SVGAGI. CDR3 length: 14 amino acids, cysteine to phenylalanine. The read is trimmed to its CDR3 DNA, 42 bases read in frame from base 1. V is trimmed back by 6 bases and J by 5 bases, and the junction contains 7 bases that no gene match accounts for. Set within a cohort of healthcare workers in London, UK, this nested case-control study involved weekly PCR testing of nasopharyngeal swabs along with blood sampling. Between 23 and 31 March 2020, the week of the UK lockdown, healthcare workers were enrolled and then followed up weekly for as long as 16 weeks. Libraries were built with 5' RACE. The sample was run on a NextSeq 500. To correct for sequencing error and PCR bias, the TCR library protocol tagged individual cDNA molecules with unique molecular identifiers. TCR alpha and beta chains were both sequenced, and the abundances of alpha and beta sequences in each sample were closely correlated with each other. As for the authors' bioinformatics: Decombinator V4 was used to perform V gene, J gene and CDR3 annotation of TCR sequences. Expanded TCRs were defined as changing significantly between any two time points under a Poisson model with p below 0.0001. TCR abundances were normalised to the total number of TCRs sequenced in each sample and reported as counts per million. TRAV1-2 paired with TRAJ12, TRAJ20 or TRAJ33 defined MAIT TCRs, while TRAV10 paired with TRAJ18 defined iNKT TCRs. VDJdb, accessed on 1 November 2021, was searched for TCRs annotated for CMV, EBV and SARS-CoV-2, and TCRs annotated for more than one antigen were excluded. In-frame beta chains were kept once TCRdb had trimmed the public reads at Q25 with fastp and called clones with MiXCR. Duplicate CDR3 protein sequences are folded into a single record with the most common DNA and genes. None of the V and J calls come from the authors' own analysis; TCRdb made them. The sample table shows about 58,000 distinct CDR3 sequences, and about 12% are seen once. Approximately 1.2% of the sample is held by the ten biggest clonotypes.

Results and caveats for the whole study, not just this receptor: VDJdb matching was skewed toward anti-spike CD8 responses and likely underestimated virus-specific expansions by missing private and CD4 specificities.

This chain joins TRBV6-6 to TRBJ1-1, with 9 bases matching TRBD1. The input for sequencing was whole blood, taken at baseline. The source is an adult who was a healthcare worker with PCR-confirmed SARS-CoV-2 infection or an uninfected control (not recorded which). The donor label of this sample is uncertain. This receptor has the CDR3 CASSTGGGKTEAFF. The DNA reads as follows: TGTGCCAGCAGCACAGGGGGCGGGAAAACTGAAGCTTTCTTT.